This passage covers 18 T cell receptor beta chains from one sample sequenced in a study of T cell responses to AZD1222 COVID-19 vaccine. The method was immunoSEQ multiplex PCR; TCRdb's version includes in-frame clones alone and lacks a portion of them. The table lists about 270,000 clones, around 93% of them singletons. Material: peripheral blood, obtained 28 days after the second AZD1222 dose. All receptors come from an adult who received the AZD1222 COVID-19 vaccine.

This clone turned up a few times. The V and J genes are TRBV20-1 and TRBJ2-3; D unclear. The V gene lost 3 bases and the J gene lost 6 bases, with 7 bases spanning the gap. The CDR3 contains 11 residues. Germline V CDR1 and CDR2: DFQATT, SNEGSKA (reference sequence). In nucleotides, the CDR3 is TGCAGTGCTAGTCTGTCGGATACGCAGTATTTT. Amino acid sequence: CSASLSDTQYF.

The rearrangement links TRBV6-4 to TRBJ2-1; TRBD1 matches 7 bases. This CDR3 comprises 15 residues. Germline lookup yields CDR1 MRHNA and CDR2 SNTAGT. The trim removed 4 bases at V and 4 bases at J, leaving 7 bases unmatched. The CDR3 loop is CASSVMAGGYNEQFF. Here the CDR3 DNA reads TGTGCCAGCAGTGTTATGGCAGGGGGTTACAATGAGCAGTTCTTC.

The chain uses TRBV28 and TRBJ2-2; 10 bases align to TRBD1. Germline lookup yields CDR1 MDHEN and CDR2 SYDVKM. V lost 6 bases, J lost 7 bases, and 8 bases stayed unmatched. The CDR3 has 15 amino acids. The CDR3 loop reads CASRTGQGTLGELFF. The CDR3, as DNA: TGTGCCAGCAGGACGGGACAGGGGACGCTCGGGGAGCTGTTTTTT.

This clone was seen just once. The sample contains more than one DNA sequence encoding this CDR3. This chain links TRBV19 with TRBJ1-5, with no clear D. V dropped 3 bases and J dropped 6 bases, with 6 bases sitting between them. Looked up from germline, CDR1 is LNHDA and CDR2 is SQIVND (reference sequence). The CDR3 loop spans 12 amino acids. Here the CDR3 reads CASSMGSQPQHF. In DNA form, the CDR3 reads TGTGCCAGTAGTATGGGGTCTCAGCCCCAGCATTTT.

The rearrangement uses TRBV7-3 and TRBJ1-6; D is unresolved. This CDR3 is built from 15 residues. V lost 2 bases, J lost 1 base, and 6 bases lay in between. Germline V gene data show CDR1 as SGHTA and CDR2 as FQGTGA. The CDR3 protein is CASSLRGSYNSPLHF. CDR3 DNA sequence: TGTGCCAGCAGCTTACGGGGATCCTATAATTCACCCCTCCACTTT.

The CDR3 region has the DNA TGTGCCAGCAGCTTACTCGGGCAGGGGGCCTACAATGAGCAGTTCTTC. It translates to CASSLLGQGAYNEQFF. This chain uses TRBV7-2 with TRBJ2-1, with 7 bases identical to TRBD1. This CDR3 region has 16 residues. The trim removed 2 bases at V and 2 bases at J, leaving 6 bases unmatched. Germline CDR1 is SGHTA and CDR2 is FQGNSA.

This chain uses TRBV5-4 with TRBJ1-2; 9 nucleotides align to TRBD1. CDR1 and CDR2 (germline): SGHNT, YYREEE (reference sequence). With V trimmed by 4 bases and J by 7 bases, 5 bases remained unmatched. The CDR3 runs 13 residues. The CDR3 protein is CASSPQGAGGYTF. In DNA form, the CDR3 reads TGTGCCAGCAGCCCACAGGGGGCTGGTGGCTACACCTTC.

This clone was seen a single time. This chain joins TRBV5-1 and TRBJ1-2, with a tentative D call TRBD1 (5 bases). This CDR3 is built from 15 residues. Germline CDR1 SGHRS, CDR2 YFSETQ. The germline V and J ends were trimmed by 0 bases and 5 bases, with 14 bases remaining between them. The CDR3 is CASSLEGPVQYGYTF. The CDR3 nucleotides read TGCGCCAGCAGCTTGGAGGGGCCGGTACAGTATGGCTACACCTTC.

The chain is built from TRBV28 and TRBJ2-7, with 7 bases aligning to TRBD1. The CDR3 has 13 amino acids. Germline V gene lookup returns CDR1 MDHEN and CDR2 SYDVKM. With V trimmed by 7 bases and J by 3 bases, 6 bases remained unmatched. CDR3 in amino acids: CASTPRDSYEQYF. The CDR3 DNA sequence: TGTGCCAGCACACCTAGGGACAGCTACGAGCAGTACTTC. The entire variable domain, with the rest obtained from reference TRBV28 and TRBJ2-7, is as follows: DVKVTQSSRYLVKRTGEKVFLECVQDMDHENMFWYRQDPGLGLRLIYFSYDVKMKEKGDIPEGYSVSREKKERFSLILESASTNQTSMYLCASTPRDSYEQYFGPGTRLTVT.

CDR3 nucleotide sequence: TGTGCCAGCAGTTATAATTGGAACACTGAAGCTTTCTTT. Amino acids: CASSYNWNTEAFF. The chain combines TRBV5-8 with TRBJ1-1; unclear D gene. This CDR3 comprises 13 residues. Germline V gives CDR1 SGHTS, CDR2 YDEGEE. V was trimmed by 5 bases and J by 1 base, leaving 9 bases between them. Drawing the rest from reference TRBV5-8 and TRBJ1-1, the complete variable domain is EAGVTQSPTHLIKTRGQQATLRCSPISGHTSVYWYQQALGLGLQFLLWYDEGEERNRGNFPPRFSGRQFPNYSSELNVNALELEDSALYLCASSYNWNTEAFFGQGTRLTVV.

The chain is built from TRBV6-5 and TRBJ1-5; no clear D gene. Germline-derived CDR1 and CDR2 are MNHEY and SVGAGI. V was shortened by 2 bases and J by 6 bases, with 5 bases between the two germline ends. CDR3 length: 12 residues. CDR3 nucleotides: TGTGCCAGCAGTTACCAGGCTCAGCCCCAGCATTTT. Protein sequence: CASSYQAQPQHF.

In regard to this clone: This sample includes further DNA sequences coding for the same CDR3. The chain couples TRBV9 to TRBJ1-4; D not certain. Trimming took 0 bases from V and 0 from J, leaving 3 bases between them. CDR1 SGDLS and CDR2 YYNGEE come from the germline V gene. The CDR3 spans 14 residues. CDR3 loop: CASSVGPTNEKLFF. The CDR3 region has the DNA TGTGCCAGCAGCGTAGGTCCAACTAATGAAAAACTGTTTTTT.

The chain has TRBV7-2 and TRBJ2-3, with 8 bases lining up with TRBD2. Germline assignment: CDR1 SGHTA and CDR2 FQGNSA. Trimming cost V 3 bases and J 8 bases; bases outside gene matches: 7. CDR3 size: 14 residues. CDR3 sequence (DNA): TGTGCCAGCAGCTTCGGAGCGGGAGTCGCTACGCAGTATTTT. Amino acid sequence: CASSFGAGVATQYF.

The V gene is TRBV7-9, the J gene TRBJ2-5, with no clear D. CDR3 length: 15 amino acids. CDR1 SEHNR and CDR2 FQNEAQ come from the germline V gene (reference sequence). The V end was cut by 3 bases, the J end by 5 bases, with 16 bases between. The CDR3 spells CASSLSSGWWETQYF. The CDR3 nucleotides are TGTGCCAGCAGCTTGAGCTCGGGCTGGTGGGAGACCCAGTACTTC. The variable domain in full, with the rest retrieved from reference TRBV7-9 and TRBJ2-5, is DTGVSQNPRHKITKRGQNVTFRCDPISEHNRLYWYRQTLGQGPEFLTYFQNEAQLEKSRLLSDRFSAERPKGSFSTLEIQRTEQGDSAMYLCASSLSSGWWETQYFGPGTRLLVL.

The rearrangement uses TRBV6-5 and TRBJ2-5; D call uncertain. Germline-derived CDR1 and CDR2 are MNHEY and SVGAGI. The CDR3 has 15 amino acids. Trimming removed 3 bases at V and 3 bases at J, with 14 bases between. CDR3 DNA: TGTGCCAGCAGTTATGGCCGTTCTGGGAAAGAGACCCAGTACTTC. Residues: CASSYGRSGKETQYF.

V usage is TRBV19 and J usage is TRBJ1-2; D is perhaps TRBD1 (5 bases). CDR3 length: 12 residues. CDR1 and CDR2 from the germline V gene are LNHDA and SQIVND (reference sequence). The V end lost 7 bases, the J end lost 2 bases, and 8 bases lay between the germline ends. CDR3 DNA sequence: TGTGCCAGTAATTCAGGGAACTATGGCTACACCTTC. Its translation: CASNSGNYGYTF.

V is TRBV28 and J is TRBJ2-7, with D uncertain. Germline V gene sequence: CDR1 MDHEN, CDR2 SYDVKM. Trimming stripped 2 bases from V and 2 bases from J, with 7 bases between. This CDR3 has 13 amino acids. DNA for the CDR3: TGTGCCAGCAGTTTAGCCCTCACCTACGAGCAGTACTTC. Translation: CASSLALTYEQYF.

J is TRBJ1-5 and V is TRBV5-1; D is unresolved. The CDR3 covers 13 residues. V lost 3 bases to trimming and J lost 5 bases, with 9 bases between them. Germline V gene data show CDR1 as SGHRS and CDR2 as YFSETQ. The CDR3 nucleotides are TGCGCCAGCAGCTCCGGCCGAGATCAGCCCCAGCATTTT. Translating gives CASSSGRDQPQHF.